Included here is one T cell receptor (beta chain) sequence, with context. Germline values: CDR1 SNHLY, CDR2 FYNNEI. The V end was cut by 8 bases, the J end by 9 bases, with 23 bases between. The CDR3 consists of 14 residues. This record belongs to a study of T cell repertoires in cytomegalovirus infection. Study-wide background: Public signatures in TCR beta pointed to CMV infection and matching HLA type.

TCRdb ran MiXCR on the reads and lists one entry per CDR3 protein. This table holds roughly 760,000 distinct CDR3 sequences, less than 40% found once. The chain recombines TRBV2 with TRBJ2-7, with TRBD2 as a possible D gene (6 bases). The sequence was obtained from a human donor in good health (CMV status not recorded). Some clones in this sample may be carry-over from other donors' samples. The sample was PBMCs. CDR3 DNA sequence: TGTGCCAGCCGGGTATCAGGACTACCGGATGGGCAGTACTTC. Encoded protein: CASRVSGLPDGQYF.